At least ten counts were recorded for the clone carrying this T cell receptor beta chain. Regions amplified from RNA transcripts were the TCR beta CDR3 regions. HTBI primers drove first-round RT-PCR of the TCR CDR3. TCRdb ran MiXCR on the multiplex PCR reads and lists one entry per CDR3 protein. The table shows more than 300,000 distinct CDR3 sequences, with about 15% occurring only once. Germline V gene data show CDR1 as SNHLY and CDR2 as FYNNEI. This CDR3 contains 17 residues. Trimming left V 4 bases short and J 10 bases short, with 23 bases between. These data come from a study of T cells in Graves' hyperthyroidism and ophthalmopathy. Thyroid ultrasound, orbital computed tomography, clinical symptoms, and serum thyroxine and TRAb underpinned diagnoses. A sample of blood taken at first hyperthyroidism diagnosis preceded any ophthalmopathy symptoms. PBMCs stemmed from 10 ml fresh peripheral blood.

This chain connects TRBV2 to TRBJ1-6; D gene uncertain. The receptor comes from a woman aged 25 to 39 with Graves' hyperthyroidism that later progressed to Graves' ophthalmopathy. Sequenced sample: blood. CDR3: CASSVPPVAEWKSPLHF. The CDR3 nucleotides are TGTGCCAGCAGTGTCCCCCCCGTGGCTGAGTGGAAATCACCCCTCCACTTT.